What follows is one T cell receptor beta chain and its context. Here immunoSEQ multiplex PCR was the method, and the copy in TCRdb shows in-frame clones only, minus some. The sample includes tens of thousands of clones, around 84% of them seen just once. This entry belongs to a study of PD-L1 blockade in urothelial cancer. Stated time point: pretreatment peripheral blood. Germline lookup yields CDR1 SGDLS and CDR2 YYNGEE. Trimming removed 2 bases from V and 3 bases from J; junction bases left unmatched: 8. The CDR3 spans 17 residues. This TCR was sampled from a woman between 65 and 79 years old with urothelial cancer. V is TRBV9 and J is TRBJ2-2; 9 positions match TRBD2. This material consisted of PBMCs, taken around atezolizumab (anti-PD-L1) treatment. The CDR3 protein is CASSVDPSGRYTGELFF. CDR3 bases: TGTGCCAGCAGCGTCGACCCCAGCGGGAGGTACACCGGGGAGCTGTTTTTT.